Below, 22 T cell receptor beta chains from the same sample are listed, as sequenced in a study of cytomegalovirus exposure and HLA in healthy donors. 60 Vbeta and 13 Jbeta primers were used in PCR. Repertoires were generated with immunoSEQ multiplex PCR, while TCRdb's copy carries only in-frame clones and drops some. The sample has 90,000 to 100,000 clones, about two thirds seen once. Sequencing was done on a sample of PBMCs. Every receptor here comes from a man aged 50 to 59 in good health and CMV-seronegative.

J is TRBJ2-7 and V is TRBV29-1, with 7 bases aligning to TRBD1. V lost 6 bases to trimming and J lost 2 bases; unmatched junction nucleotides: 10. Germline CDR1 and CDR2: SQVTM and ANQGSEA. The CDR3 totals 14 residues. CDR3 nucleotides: TGCAGCGTGGGACAGCACAATCTTCCCTACGAGCAGTACTTC. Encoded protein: CSVGQHNLPYEQYF.

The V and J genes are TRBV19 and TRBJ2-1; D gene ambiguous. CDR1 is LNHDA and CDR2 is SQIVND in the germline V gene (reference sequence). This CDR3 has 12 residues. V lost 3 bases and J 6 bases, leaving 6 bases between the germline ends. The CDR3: CASSIFFNEQFF. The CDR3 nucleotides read TGTGCCAGTAGTATCTTCTTCAATGAGCAGTTCTTC.

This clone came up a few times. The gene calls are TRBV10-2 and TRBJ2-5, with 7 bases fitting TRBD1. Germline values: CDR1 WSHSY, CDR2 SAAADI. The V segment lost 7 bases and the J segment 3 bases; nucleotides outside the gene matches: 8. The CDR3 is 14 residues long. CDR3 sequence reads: CASTSGQVKETQYF. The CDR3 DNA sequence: TGCGCCAGCACCTCAGGACAGGTGAAAGAGACCCAGTACTTC.

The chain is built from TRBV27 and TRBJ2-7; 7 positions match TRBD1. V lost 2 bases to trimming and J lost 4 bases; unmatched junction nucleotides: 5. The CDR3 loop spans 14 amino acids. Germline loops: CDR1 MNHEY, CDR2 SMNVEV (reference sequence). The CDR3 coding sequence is TGTGCCAGCAGTTTAAAGGGGGCTGGATACGAGCAGTACTTC. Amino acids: CASSLKGAGYEQYF.

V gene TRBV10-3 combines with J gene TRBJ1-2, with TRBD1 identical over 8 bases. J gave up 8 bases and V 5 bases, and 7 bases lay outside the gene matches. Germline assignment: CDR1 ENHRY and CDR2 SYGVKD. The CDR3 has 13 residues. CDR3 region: CAISRPGGLGYTF. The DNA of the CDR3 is TGTGCCATCAGTCGGCCAGGGGGCTTAGGCTACACCTTC.

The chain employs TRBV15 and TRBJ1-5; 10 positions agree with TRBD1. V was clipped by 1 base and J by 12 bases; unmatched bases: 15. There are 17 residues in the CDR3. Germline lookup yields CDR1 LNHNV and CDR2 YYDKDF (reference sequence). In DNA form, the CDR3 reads TGTGCCACCAGCAGAGGCTTTCCGGGACAGGGGTTGTATCTCCAGCATTTT. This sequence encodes CATSRGFPGQGLYLQHF.

In nucleotides, the CDR3 is TGTGCCAGCAGCCGTGACAGTACTGAAGCTTTCTTT. It codes for CASSRDSTEAFF. The rearrangement uses TRBV5-6 and TRBJ1-1; TRBD1 is a possible D gene (5 bases). Trimming left V 4 bases short and J 5 bases short, with 9 bases between. Looked up from germline, CDR1 is SGHDT and CDR2 is YYEEEE. This CDR3 has 12 residues.

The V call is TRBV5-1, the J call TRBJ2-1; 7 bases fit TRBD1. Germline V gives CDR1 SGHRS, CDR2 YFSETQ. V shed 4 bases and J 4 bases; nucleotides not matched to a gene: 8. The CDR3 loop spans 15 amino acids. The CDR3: CASSVRDRKYNEQFF. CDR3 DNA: TGCGCCAGCAGCGTCCGGGACAGAAAGTACAATGAGCAGTTCTTC.

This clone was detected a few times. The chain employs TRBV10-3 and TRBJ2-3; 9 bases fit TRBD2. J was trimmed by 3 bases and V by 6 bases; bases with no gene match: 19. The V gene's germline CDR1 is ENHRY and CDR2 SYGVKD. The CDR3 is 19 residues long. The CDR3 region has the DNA TGTGCCATCAGCCCCGGATTAGCGGGAGTTAGTAAGATGACAGATACGCAGTATTTT. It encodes CAISPGLAGVSKMTDTQYF.

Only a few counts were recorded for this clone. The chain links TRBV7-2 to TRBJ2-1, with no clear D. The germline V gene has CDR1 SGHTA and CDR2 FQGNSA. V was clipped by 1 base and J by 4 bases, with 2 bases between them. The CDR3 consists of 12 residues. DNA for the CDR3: TGTGCCAGCAGCTTAGTATACAATGAGCAGTTCTTC. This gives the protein CASSLVYNEQFF.

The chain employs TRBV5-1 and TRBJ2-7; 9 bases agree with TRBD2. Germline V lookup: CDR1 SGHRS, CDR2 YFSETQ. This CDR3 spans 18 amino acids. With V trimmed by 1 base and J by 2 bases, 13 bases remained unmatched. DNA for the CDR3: TGCGCCAGCAGCTTGTATCCCAGCGGGGGGTCCGTTGCCTACGAGCAGTACTTC. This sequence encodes CASSLYPSGGSVAYEQYF. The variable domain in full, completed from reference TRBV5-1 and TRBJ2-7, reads KAGVTQTPRYLIKTRGQQVTLSCSPISGHRSVSWYQQTPGQGLQFLFEYFSETQRNKGNFPGRFSGRQFSNSRSEMNVSTLELGDSALYLCASSLYPSGGSVAYEQYFGPGTRLTVT.

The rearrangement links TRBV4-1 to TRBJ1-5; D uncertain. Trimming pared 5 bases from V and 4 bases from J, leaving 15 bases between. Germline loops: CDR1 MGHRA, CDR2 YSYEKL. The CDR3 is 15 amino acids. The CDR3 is CASSFNLGSNQPQHF. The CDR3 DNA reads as TGCGCCAGCAGCTTCAATTTGGGGAGTAATCAGCCCCAGCATTTT.

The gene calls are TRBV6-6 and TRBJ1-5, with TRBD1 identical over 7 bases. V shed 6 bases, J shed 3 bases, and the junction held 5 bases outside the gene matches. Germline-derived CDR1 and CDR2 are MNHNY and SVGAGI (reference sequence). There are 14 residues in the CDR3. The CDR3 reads CASSPGQTNQPQHF. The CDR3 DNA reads TGTGCCAGCAGCCCGGGACAGACCAATCAGCCCCAGCATTTT.

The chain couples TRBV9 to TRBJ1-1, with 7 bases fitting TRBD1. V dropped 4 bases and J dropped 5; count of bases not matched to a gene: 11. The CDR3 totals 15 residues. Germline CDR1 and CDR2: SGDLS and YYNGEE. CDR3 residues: CASSSRQGFGTEAFF. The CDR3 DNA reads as TGTGCCAGCAGCTCCCGACAGGGCTTCGGTACTGAAGCTTTCTTT.

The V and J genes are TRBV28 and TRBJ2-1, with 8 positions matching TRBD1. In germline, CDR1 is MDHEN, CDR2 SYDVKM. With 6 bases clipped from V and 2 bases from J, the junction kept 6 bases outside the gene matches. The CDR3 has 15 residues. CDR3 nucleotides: TGTGCCAGCAGGGCCGGGACAGGAACCTACAATGAGCAGTTCTTC. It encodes CASRAGTGTYNEQFF.

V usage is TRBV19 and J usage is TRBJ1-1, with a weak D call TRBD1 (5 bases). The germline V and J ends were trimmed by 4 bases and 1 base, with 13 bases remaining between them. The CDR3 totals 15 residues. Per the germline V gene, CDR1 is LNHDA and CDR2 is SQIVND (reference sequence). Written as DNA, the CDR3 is TGTGCCAGTAGTAGGCAAGGAAGGGGGAACACTGAAGCTTTCTTT. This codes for CASSRQGRGNTEAFF.

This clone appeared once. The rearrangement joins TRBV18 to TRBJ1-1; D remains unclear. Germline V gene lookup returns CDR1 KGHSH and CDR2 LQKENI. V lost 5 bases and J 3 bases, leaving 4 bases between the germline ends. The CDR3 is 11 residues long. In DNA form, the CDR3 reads TGTGCCAGCTCATCTGACACTGAAGCTTTCTTT. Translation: CASSSDTEAFF.

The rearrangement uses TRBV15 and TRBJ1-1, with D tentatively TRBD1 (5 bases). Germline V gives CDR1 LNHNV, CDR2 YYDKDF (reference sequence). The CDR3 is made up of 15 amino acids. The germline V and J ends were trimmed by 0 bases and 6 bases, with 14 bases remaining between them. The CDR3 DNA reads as TGTGCCACCAGCAGAGATTACGGGGGGTCGCCTGAAGCTTTCTTT. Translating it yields CATSRDYGGSPEAFF.

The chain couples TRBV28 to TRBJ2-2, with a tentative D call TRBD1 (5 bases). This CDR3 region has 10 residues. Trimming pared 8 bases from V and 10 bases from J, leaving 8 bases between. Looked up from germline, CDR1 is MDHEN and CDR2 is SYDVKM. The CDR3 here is CASGQMELFF. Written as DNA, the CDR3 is TGTGCCAGCGGACAAATGGAGCTGTTTTTT.

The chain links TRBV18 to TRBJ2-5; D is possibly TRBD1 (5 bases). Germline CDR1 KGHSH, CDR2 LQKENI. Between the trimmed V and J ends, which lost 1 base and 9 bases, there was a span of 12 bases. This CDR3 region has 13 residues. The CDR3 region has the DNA TGTGCCAGCTCACCACTCAGGGAAGGGGCCCAGTACTTC. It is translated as CASSPLREGAQYF.

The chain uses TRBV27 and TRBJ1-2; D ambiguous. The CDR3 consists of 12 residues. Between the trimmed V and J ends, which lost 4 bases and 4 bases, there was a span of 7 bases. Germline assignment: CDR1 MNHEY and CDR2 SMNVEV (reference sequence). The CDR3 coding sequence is TGTGCCAGCAGTTCCCCCTTCTATGGCTACACCTTC. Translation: CASSSPFYGYTF.

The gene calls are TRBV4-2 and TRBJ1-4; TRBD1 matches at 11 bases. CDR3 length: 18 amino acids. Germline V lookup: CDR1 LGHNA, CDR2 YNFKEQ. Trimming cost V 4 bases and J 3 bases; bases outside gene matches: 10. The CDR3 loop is CASSPLGTGGEANEKLFF. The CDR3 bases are TGTGCCAGCAGCCCCCTAGGGACAGGGGGGGAGGCTAATGAAAAACTGTTTTTT.